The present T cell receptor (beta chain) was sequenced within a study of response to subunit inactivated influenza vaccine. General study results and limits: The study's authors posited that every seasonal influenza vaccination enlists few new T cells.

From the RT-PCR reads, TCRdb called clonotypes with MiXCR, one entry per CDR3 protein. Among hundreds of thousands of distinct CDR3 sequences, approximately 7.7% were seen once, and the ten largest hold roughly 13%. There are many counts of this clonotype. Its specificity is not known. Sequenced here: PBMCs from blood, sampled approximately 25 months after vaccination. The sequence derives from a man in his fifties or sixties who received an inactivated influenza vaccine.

DNA for the CDR3: TGTGCCAGCAGCTTTATACAACGGGAAGCTTTCTTT. Residues: CASSFIQREAFF. This chain joins TRBV7-2 and TRBJ1-1; no clear D gene. CDR1 SGHTA and CDR2 FQGNSA come from the germline V gene. Trimming took off 3 bases at V and 8 bases at J, with 10 bases between the two ends. CDR3 length: 12 amino acids.